This T cell receptor beta chain was profiled in a study of early stage breast cancer tumors. Sequenced by immunoSEQ multiplex PCR; TCRdb stores in-frame clones only, minus some. The sample includes about 10,000 clones, 66% of them seen just once. Germline V gene data show CDR1 as MNHEY and CDR2 as SVGAGI. The V gene lost 6 bases and the J gene lost 2 bases, with 14 bases spanning the gap. This CDR3 has 15 amino acids. This clonotype was obtained from a person between 50 and 60 years old with breast cancer. Material: breast tumor tissue. V is TRBV6-5 and J is TRBJ1-5, with D hard to call. The CDR3 loop is CASSAGAIGNQPQHF. The CDR3 nucleotides read TGTGCCAGCAGCGCGGGTGCGATAGGCAATCAGCCCCAGCATTTT.